This T cell receptor (beta chain) came from a study of cytomegalovirus exposure and HLA in healthy donors. This clone came up a few times. The target antigen is unknown. PCR primers comprised 60 Vbeta and 13 Jbeta primers. Generated by immunoSEQ multiplex PCR, the TCRdb table keeps only in-frame clones and is missing some. In the table there are about 140,000 clones, more than 75% of which are singletons. Trimming removed 0 bases from V and 10 bases from J; junction bases left unmatched: 13. This CDR3 is built from 17 residues. Looked up from germline, CDR1 is SGHAT and CDR2 is FQNNGV. Study observations and caveats: In a later analysis, CMV-associated beta chains were mostly HLA-associated, it appeared.

This receptor was obtained from a man aged 30 to 39 in good health and CMV-seronegative. The chain recombines TRBV11-2 with TRBJ2-1; 9 nucleotides line up with TRBD2. Sample: PBMCs. This CDR3 reads CASSLELGGREGREQFF. CDR3 DNA sequence: TGTGCCAGCAGCTTAGAGCTCGGGGGGCGGGAGGGACGGGAGCAGTTCTTC.